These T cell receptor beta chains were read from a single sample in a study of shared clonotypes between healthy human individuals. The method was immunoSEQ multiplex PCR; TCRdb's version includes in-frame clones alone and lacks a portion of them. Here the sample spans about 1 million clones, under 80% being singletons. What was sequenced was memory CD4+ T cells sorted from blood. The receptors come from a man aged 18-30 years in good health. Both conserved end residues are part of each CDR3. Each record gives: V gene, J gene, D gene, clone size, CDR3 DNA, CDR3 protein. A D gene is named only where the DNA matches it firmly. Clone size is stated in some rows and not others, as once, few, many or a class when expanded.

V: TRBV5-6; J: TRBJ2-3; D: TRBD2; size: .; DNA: TGTGCCAGCAGCAACACCCTCAGCGGGGTTGAAGCAGATACGCAGTATTTT; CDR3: CASSNTLSGVEADTQYF
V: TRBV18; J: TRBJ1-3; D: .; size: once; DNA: TGTGCCAGCTCACGGGGACGGAGCCTCTCTGGAAACACCATATATTTT; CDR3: CASSRGRSLSGNTIYF
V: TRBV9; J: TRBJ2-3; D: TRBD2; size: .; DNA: TGTGCCAGCAGCGTAGCTAAGAATAGCGGGGGGGCTGGAGATACGCAGTATTTT; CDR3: CASSVAKNSGGAGDTQYF
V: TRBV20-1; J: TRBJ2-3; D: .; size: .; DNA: TGCAGTGTCCGAGAAGATACGCAGTATTTT; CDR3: CSVREDTQYF
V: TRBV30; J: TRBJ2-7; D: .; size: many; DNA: TGTGCCTGGAGTGTACAAGGGAACGAGCAGTACTTC; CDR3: CAWSVQGNEQYF
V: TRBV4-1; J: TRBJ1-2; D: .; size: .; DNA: TGCGCCAGCAGCCAAGAAATACAGGCCACTAACTATGGCTACACCTTC; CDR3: CASSQEIQATNYGYTF
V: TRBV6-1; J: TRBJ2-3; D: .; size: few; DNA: TGTGCCAGCAGTGAAGCGGGGGGTTCTGCACACACAGATACGCAGTATTTT; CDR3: CASSEAGGSAHTDTQYF
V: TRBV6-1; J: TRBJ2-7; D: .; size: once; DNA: TGTGCCAGTTCAGAGGTGGGGGGCCACGAGCAGTACTTC; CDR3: CASSEVGGHEQYF
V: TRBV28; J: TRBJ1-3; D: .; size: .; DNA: TGTGCCAGCGGGGAAAGTACTGTACGGGGAAACACCATATATTTT; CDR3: CASGESTVRGNTIYF
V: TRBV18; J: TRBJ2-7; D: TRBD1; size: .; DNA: TGTGCCAGCTCACCTACTCGGGACAGGTCCTACGAGCAGTACTTC; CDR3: CASSPTRDRSYEQYF
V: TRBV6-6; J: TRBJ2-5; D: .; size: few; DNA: TGTGCCAGCAGTTACGGGACCGTGGGGGAGACCCAGTACTTC; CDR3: CASSYGTVGETQYF
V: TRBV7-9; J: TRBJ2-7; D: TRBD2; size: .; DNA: TGTGCCAGCAGCTTAGAGGCTAGCGGGAGTCCCGAGCAGTACTTC; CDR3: CASSLEASGSPEQYF
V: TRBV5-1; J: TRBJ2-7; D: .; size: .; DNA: TGCGCCAGCAGCCCCTCTATGGCGGGATCCTACGAGCAGTACTTC; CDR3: CASSPSMAGSYEQYF
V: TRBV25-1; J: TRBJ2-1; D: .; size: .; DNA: TGTGCCAGCCTCCTTTCGGGTGAGCAGTTCTTC; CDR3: CASLLSGEQFF
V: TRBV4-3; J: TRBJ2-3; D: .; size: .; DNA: TGCGCCAGCAGCCAAGACGTCATCAGCACAGATACGCAGTATTTT; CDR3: CASSQDVISTDTQYF
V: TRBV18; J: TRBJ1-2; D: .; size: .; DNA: TGTGCCAGCTCACCCTCAATGTCCGGGACCCCCCCCCAGAGCTATGGCTACACCTTC; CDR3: CASSPSMSGTPPQSYGYTF
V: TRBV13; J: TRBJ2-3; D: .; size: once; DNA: TGTGCCAGCAGCCCGGGGGGCACAGATACGCAGTATTTT; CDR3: CASSPGGTDTQYF
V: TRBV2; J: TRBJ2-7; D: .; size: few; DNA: TGTGCCAGCAGTTTGAGCGGACAGTCCGAGCAGTACTTC; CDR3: CASSLSGQSEQYF
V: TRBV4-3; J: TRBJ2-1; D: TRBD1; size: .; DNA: TGCGCCAGCAGCCAGACGCCCGGGACAGGCCTCCAGTTCTTC; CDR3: CASSQTPGTGLQFF
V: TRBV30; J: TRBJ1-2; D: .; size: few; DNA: TGTGCCTGGAGGGCAGGGCCCTATGGCTACACCTTC; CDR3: CAWRAGPYGYTF
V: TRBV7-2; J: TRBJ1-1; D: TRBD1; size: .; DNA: TGTGCCAGCAGCTCCTACAGGGGCACTGAAGCTTTCTTT; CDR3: CASSSYRGTEAFF
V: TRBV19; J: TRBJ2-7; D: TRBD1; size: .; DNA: TGTGCCAGACTTGAGGACAGGGGGGAACCCTACGAGCAGTACTTC; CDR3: CARLEDRGEPYEQYF
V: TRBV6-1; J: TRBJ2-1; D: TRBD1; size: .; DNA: TGTGCCAGCAGTGGTCGGACAGGGTTCGATGAGCAGTTCTTC; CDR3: CASSGRTGFDEQFF
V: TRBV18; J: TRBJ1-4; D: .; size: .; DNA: TGTGCCAGCTCCCGAGATTCAACTAATGAAAAACTGTTTTTT; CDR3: CASSRDSTNEKLFF
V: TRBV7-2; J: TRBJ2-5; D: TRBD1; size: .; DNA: TGTGCCAGCAGCTTACGGGGACAGAACCAAGAGACCCAGTACTTC; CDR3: CASSLRGQNQETQYF
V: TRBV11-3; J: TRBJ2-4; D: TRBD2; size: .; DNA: TGTGCCAGCAGCCATACTAGCGGTCTAGCCAAAAACATTCAGTACTTC; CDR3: CASSHTSGLAKNIQYF